The 27 T cell receptor beta chains below were found in one sample sequenced in a study of Tregs in tolerant kidney transplant recipients. Generated by immunoSEQ multiplex PCR, the TCRdb table keeps only in-frame clones and is missing some. The sample lists approximately 90,000 clones; approximately 94% were seen once. The nonmyeloablative bone marrow transplants came from related graft donors, with transient mixed chimerism. The sample in question was CD4+ T cells from blood (PBMCs), obtained 12 months after the transplant. Every receptor here comes from a human patient who received a combined kidney and bone marrow transplant. The graft donor may have given rise to some T cells.

The genes are TRBV9 and TRBJ2-3, with 11 nucleotides matching TRBD2. The CDR3 is made up of 17 amino acids. The V and J ends lost 4 bases and 3 bases, in that order; junction bases with no gene match: 10. Germline lookup yields CDR1 SGDLS and CDR2 YYNGEE. CDR3: CASSLTTSGSGTDTQYF. The CDR3, as DNA: TGTGCCAGCAGCCTCACTACTAGCGGGAGTGGAACAGATACGCAGTATTTT.

The genes are TRBV6-6 and TRBJ2-2; 7 nucleotides agree with TRBD1. Losses at the gene ends were 7 bases for V and 5 bases for J; bases not matched to a gene: 4. The CDR3 length is 13 residues. CDR1 is MNHNY and CDR2 is SVGAGI in the germline V gene (reference sequence). CDR3 coding DNA: TGTGCCAGCAATGAACAGGGGACCGGGGAGCTGTTTTTT. Translating gives CASNEQGTGELFF.

This clone was recorded once. The V gene is TRBV6-5, the J gene TRBJ1-1; D unclear. Trimming stripped 5 bases from V and 1 base from J, with 8 bases between. The CDR3 is made up of 13 amino acids. The germline gives CDR1 MNHEY, CDR2 SVGAGI. CDR3 sequence reads: CASSDSGNTEAFF. The CDR3 DNA is TGTGCCAGCAGTGATTCAGGGAACACTGAAGCTTTCTTT.

The rearrangement links TRBV7-2 to TRBJ2-3; 9 bases align to TRBD1. This CDR3 region has 14 residues. The germline V gene encodes CDR1 SGHTA and CDR2 FQGNSA. The junction had 7 bases not matched to a gene; V was cut back by 4 bases and J by 8 bases. CDR3 loop: CASSWDRAQGTQYF. CDR3 nucleotides: TGTGCCAGCAGCTGGGACAGGGCGCAGGGTACGCAGTATTTT.

The chain has TRBV23-1 and TRBJ1-1, with 8 bases fitting TRBD1. TRBV23-1 is an open reading frame whose function is uncertain. After removal of 0 bases from V and 3 bases from J, the junction contained 6 bases not matched to a gene. CDR3 length: 16 amino acids. The CDR3: CASSQSAPRGHTEAFF. As DNA, the CDR3 is TGCGCCAGCAGTCAATCAGCACCCAGGGGGCACACTGAAGCTTTCTTT.

J is TRBJ1-4 and V is TRBV7-2; TRBD1 might be the D (6 bases). The CDR3 covers 15 residues. CDR1 and CDR2 from the germline V gene are SGHTA and FQGNSA. Trimming left V 1 base short and J 4 bases short, with 10 bases between. The chain's CDR3 is CASSLVGQLNEKLFF. The DNA for the CDR3 is TGTGCCAGCAGCTTAGTCGGACAGCTTAATGAAAAACTGTTTTTT.

V usage is TRBV28 and J usage is TRBJ2-7, with TRBD1 matching 10 bases. Per the germline V gene, CDR1 is MDHEN and CDR2 is SYDVKM. V lost 6 bases to trimming and J lost 4 bases; unmatched junction nucleotides: 12. The CDR3 has 16 residues. CDR3 coding DNA: TGTGCCAGCAGGAGGGACAGGGGTGGGAGGGCTTACGAGCAGTACTTC. Translated, it gives CASRRDRGGRAYEQYF.

This rearrangement joins TRBV5-1 to TRBJ2-2, with 10 bases matching TRBD2. From germline, CDR1 is SGHRS and CDR2 YFSETQ. Trimming at V came to 0 bases and at J to 5 bases, leaving 1 base not matched to a gene. The CDR3 runs 15 residues. The CDR3 loop reads CASSLGSGRTGELFF. In DNA, the CDR3 is TGCGCCAGCAGCTTGGGTAGCGGGAGGACCGGGGAGCTGTTTTTT.

Here the CDR3 DNA reads TGCGCCAGCAGCTTCAGGGAAGCAAAAACTGAAGCTTTCTTT. This codes for CASSFREAKTEAFF. V and J are TRBV5-1 and TRBJ1-1, with TRBD1 as a possible D gene (5 bases). The CDR3 runs to 14 residues. CDR1 and CDR2 from the germline V gene are SGHRS and YFSETQ. The ends were cut back, 2 bases at V and 5 bases at J, with 13 bases in the middle.

This clone was recorded a few times. CDR3 bases: TGTGCCAGTAGTAGCCAGGGGGCTAAAGAAGCTTTCTTT. Its protein product is CASSSQGAKEAFF. The chain carries TRBV19 and TRBJ1-1, with 8 nucleotides matching TRBD1. V shed 4 bases and J 8 bases; nucleotides not matched to a gene: 6. The CDR3 extends over 13 amino acids. CDR1 is LNHDA and CDR2 is SQIVND in the germline V gene (reference sequence).

The rearrangement links TRBV19 to TRBJ2-3, with 11 bases lining up with TRBD2. V lost 10 bases, J lost 1 base, and 7 bases stayed unmatched. CDR3 length equals 15 residues. Germline loops: CDR1 LNHDA, CDR2 SQIVND (reference sequence). CDR3 in DNA: TGTGCCACCACAGAGGGACTAGCGGGCACAGATACGCAGTATTTT. Protein product: CATTEGLAGTDTQYF.

The chain recombines TRBV18 with TRBJ2-7; 9 bases map to TRBD2. Germline CDR1 is KGHSH and CDR2 is LQKENI. The CDR3 sequence is 15 residues long. The J segment lost 5 bases and the V segment lost 1 base, leaving 6 bases of the junction unmatched. The CDR3: CASSPRSGGPHEQYF. Written as DNA, the CDR3 is TGTGCCAGCTCACCACGTAGCGGGGGCCCCCACGAGCAGTACTTC.

The gene calls are TRBV4-3 and TRBJ2-7, with D perhaps TRBD1 (5 bases). In germline, CDR1 is LGHNA, CDR2 YSLEER. The germline V and J ends were trimmed by 2 bases and 7 bases, with 12 bases remaining between them. There are 13 residues in the CDR3. This chain's CDR3 is CASSQSRVREQYF. The CDR3 DNA reads as TGCGCCAGCAGCCAAAGCAGGGTACGGGAGCAGTACTTC.

V is TRBV28 and J is TRBJ1-2; D is possibly TRBD1 (5 bases). Germline V CDR1 and CDR2: MDHEN, SYDVKM. The CDR3 is made up of 13 amino acids. Trimming stripped 6 bases from V and 4 bases from J, with 12 bases between. The CDR3 is CASRLSGGYGYTF. For the CDR3, the DNA is TGTGCCAGCAGACTCAGCGGGGGCTATGGCTACACCTTC.

This chain links TRBV7-6 with TRBJ1-4, with D possibly being TRBD1 (5 bases). Germline CDR1 reads SGHVS; CDR2 reads FNYEAQ. The CDR3 is 17 residues long. V was shortened by 0 bases and J by 0 bases, with 11 bases between the two germline ends. In DNA, the CDR3 is TGTGCCAGCAGCTTAGCAATTAGGGGATCAACTAATGAAAAACTGTTTTTT. It specifies CASSLAIRGSTNEKLFF.

This clone was seen just once. This chain connects TRBV19 to TRBJ1-5; a weak D match, TRBD1 (6 bases). This CDR3 has 14 amino acids. The ends were cut back, 7 bases at V and 4 bases at J, with 14 bases in the middle. Germline V gene lookup returns CDR1 LNHDA and CDR2 SQIVND (reference sequence). The CDR3 protein is CASTKGQHNQPQHF. CDR3 nucleotide sequence: TGTGCCAGTACCAAAGGACAGCATAATCAGCCCCAGCATTTT.

The rearrangement uses TRBV6-5 and TRBJ2-2; 11 nucleotides match TRBD1. This CDR3 has 15 amino acids. Germline lookup yields CDR1 MNHEY and CDR2 SVGAGI. V lost 6 bases, J lost 5 bases, and 5 bases stayed unmatched. CDR3 DNA: TGTGCCAGCAGCTGGGGACAGGGGGGGACCGGGGAGCTGTTTTTT. Translating it yields CASSWGQGGTGELFF.

This sequence joins TRBV13 and TRBJ2-3, with 7 nucleotides matching TRBD1. The CDR3 length is 14 residues. Germline CDR1 and CDR2: PRHDT and FYEKMQ (reference sequence). V shed 5 bases, J shed 1 base, and the junction held 3 bases outside the gene matches. This chain's CDR3 is CASSKGQGTDTQYF. CDR3 nucleotides: TGTGCCAGCAGCAAAGGACAGGGCACAGATACGCAGTATTTT.

The CDR3 spells CASSLAVKEDGYTF. The CDR3 DNA is TGCGCCAGCAGCTTGGCCGTCAAAGAGGATGGCTACACCTTC. The rearrangement uses TRBV5-1 and TRBJ1-2; unclear D gene. V gave up 0 bases and J gave up 6 bases, with 12 bases separating them. Germline values: CDR1 SGHRS, CDR2 YFSETQ. The CDR3 is 14 amino acids.

The chain employs TRBV27 and TRBJ2-7; 8 bases are a match to TRBD1. Germline lookup yields CDR1 MNHEY and CDR2 SMNVEV (reference sequence). Trimming removed 6 bases from V and 3 bases from J; junction bases left unmatched: 7. The CDR3 consists of 14 residues. The CDR3, as DNA: TGTGCCAGCAGCGGGACAGGTCTTCTCTACGAGCAGTACTTC. Its translation is CASSGTGLLYEQYF.

The rearrangement links TRBV27 to TRBJ1-2; D is possibly TRBD1 (6 bases). The CDR3 runs 14 residues. Germline V lookup: CDR1 MNHEY, CDR2 SMNVEV (reference sequence). V was trimmed by 6 bases and J by 8 bases, leaving 19 bases between them. CDR3 loop: CASRSFLRGGGYTF. The CDR3 DNA is TGTGCCAGCAGATCCTTCCTAAGGGGGGGCGGCTACACCTTC.

The chain employs TRBV13 and TRBJ2-7; 8 bases map to TRBD1. This CDR3 region has 14 residues. The germline V gene encodes CDR1 PRHDT and CDR2 FYEKMQ (reference sequence). V was pared by 4 bases and J by 2 bases, with 4 bases of the junction left unmatched. The CDR3 nucleotides are TGTGCCAGCAGCTCTGGGACAGGAGCCTACGAGCAGTACTTC. Amino acids: CASSSGTGAYEQYF.

The chain recombines TRBV11-3 with TRBJ1-1, with a weak D call TRBD1 (5 bases). Looked up from germline, CDR1 is SGHNT and CDR2 is YENEEA. Trimming left V 3 bases short and J 4 bases short, with 9 bases between. CDR3 length: 13 residues. The CDR3 DNA follows: TGTGCCAGCAGCTTGGCGGGGGGCACTGAAGCTTTCTTT. Translating gives CASSLAGGTEAFF.

This clone was seen once. This chain links TRBV7-2 with TRBJ2-3; 8 positions agree with TRBD1. Per the germline V gene, CDR1 is SGHTA and CDR2 is FQGNSA. The CDR3 runs 17 residues. The V segment lost 3 bases and the J segment 0 bases; nucleotides outside the gene matches: 8. The CDR3 here is CASSLGGRGRSTDTQYF. The CDR3 DNA sequence: TGTGCCAGCAGCTTGGGGGGCAGGGGGCGGAGCACAGATACGCAGTATTTT.

This clone was detected once. This rearrangement joins TRBV11-3 to TRBJ1-6, with TRBD1 as a possible D gene (5 bases). V dropped 3 bases and J dropped 8 bases, with 8 bases sitting between them. Germline V CDR1 and CDR2: SGHNT, YENEEA. This CDR3 comprises 13 residues. The CDR3 DNA reads TGTGCCAGCAGCTTCGGAGGGGATTCACCCCTCCACTTT. This sequence encodes CASSFGGDSPLHF. The full variable domain, its missing parts supplied by reference TRBV11-3 and TRBJ1-6, is EAGVVQSPRYKIIEKKQPVAFWCNPISGHNTLYWYLQNLGQGPELLIRYENEEAVDDSQLPKDRFSAERLKGVDSTLKIQPAELGDSAVYLCASSFGGDSPLHFGNGTRLTVT.

The chain uses TRBV6-5 and TRBJ1-2, with unresolved D. The CDR3 sequence is 15 residues long. Per germline, CDR1 MNHEY and CDR2 SVGAGI. V was trimmed by 6 bases and J by 7 bases, leaving 21 bases between them. This chain's CDR3 is CASSEGSARWGGYTF. CDR3 DNA: TGTGCCAGCAGCGAGGGATCAGCGCGCTGGGGTGGCTACACCTTC.

The chain has TRBV7-2 and TRBJ2-1, with 8 bases lining up with TRBD2. This CDR3 has 15 residues. CDR1 SGHTA and CDR2 FQGNSA come from the germline V gene. V trimming: 1 base; J trimming: 5 bases; junction bases outside the gene matches: 4. The CDR3: CASSLDGTRNNEQFF. The CDR3 region has the DNA TGTGCCAGCAGCTTAGATGGGACTAGGAACAATGAGCAGTTCTTC.